The source of this T cell receptor beta chain is a study of blood T cell repertoires in COVID-19. Background on the study: Samples taken during acute and convalescent COVID-19 were collected in the United States, Italy and Spain. PBMCs, B-cell-depleted T cells, or T cells were the source of the cDNA or gDNA that made up the material.

Germline V lookup: CDR1 SEHNR, CDR2 FQNEAQ (reference sequence). The V end was cut by 5 bases, the J end by 5 bases, with 12 bases between. The CDR3 is made up of 13 amino acids. In the authors' workflow: By means of reference gene primer amplification, nucleated cell counts were estimated. Here immunoSEQ multiplex PCR was the method, and the copy in TCRdb shows in-frame clones only, minus some. Clone size and the V and J calls come from that table; the DNA yielded D and trimming. The table lists under 250,000 clones, about 85% of them singletons. The sequencing sample was made of peripheral blood. V and J are TRBV7-9 and TRBJ1-2; TRBD1 is a possible D gene (5 bases). The sequence was obtained from a woman aged 60-75 years who had recovered from COVID-19. The DNA of the CDR3 is TGTGCCAGCAGCCCCAGGGTAGATTATGGCTACACCTTC. Protein: CASSPRVDYGYTF. The variable domain in full, with the rest retrieved from reference TRBV7-9 and TRBJ1-2, is DTGVSQNPRHKITKRGQNVTFRCDPISEHNRLYWYRQTLGQGPEFLTYFQNEAQLEKSRLLSDRFSAERPKGSFSTLEIQRTEQGDSAMYLCASSPRVDYGYTFGSGTRLTVV.